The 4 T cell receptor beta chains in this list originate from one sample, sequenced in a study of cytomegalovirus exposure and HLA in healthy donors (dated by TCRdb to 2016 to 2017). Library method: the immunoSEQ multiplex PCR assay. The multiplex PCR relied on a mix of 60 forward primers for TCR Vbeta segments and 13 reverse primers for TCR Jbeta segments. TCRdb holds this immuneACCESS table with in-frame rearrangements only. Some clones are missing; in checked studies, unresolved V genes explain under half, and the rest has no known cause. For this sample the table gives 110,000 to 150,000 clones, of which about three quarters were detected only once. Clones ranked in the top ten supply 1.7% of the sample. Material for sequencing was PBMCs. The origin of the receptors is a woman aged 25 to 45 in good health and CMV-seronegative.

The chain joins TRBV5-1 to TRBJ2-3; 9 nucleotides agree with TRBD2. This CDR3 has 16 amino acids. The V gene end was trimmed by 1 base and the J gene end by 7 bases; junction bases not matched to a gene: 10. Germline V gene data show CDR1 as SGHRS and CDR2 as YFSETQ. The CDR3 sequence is CASSLMRGGLTNTQYF. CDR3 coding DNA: TGCGCCAGCAGCTTGATGCGGGGGGGCCTCACCAATACGCAGTATTTT. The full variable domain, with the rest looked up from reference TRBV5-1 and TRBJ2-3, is KAGVTQTPRYLIKTRGQQVTLSCSPISGHRSVSWYQQTPGQGLQFLFEYFSETQRNKGNFPGRFSGRQFSNSRSEMNVSTLELGDSALYLCASSLMRGGLTNTQYFGPGTRLTVL.

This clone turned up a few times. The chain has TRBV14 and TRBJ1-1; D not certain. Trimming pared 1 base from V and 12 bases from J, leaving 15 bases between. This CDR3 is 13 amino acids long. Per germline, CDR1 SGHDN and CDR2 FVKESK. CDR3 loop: CASSQAFREKTFF. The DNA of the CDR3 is TGTGCCAGCAGCCAAGCGTTTCGGGAGAAAACTTTCTTT.

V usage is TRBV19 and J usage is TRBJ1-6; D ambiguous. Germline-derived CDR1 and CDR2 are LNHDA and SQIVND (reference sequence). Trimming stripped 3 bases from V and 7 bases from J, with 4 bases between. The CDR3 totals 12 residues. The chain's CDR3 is CASSIENSPLHF. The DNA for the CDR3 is TGTGCCAGTAGTATCGAGAATTCACCCCTCCACTTT. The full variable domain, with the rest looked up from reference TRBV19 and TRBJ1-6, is DGGITQSPKYLFRKEGQNVTLSCEQNLNHDAMYWYRQDPGQGLRLIYYSQIVNDFQKGDIAEGYSVSREKKESFPLTVTSAQKNPTAFYLCASSIENSPLHFGNGTRLTVT.

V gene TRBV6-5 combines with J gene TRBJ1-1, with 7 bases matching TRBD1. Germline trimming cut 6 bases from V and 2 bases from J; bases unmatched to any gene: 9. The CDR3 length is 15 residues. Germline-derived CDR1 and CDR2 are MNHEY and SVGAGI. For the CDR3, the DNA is TGTGCCAGCAGAGCACGGGGACAGACTAACACTGAAGCTTTCTTT. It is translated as CASRARGQTNTEAFF.